This TCR beta chain was identified in a study of blood T cell repertoires in COVID-19. Study at large: Samples came from the United States, Italy and Spain, spanning acute and convalescent COVID-19. From T cells, B-cell-depleted T cells, or PBMCs came the material, which was cDNA or gDNA.

CDR1 is LGHNA and CDR2 is YSLEER in the germline V gene. The CDR3 covers 15 residues. V was pared by 1 base and J by 4 bases, with 13 bases between. Methods used by the authors: Researchers report that nucleated cell counts were estimated from reference gene primer amplification. The data were produced by immunoSEQ multiplex PCR, yet TCRdb's version contains in-frame clones alone and is incomplete. Clone size and the V and J calls come from that table; the DNA yielded D and trimming. The sample lists some 200,000 clones; approximately 80% were seen once. Cohorts were determined from participant-reported clinical history.

V usage is TRBV4-3 and J usage is TRBJ1-2; D gene unclear. Sequences were obtained from PBMCs or T cells enriched from blood (not recorded which). The clonotype was recovered from a woman aged 55-75 years with acute COVID-19. The CDR3 spells CASSQGTHGVYGYTF. The CDR3 nucleotides read TGCGCCAGCAGCCAAGGTACCCACGGGGTCTATGGCTACACCTTC.